The source of this T cell receptor (beta chain) is a study of PD-L1 blockade in urothelial cancer. In the study overall: Typically, measured as a median, blood samples had 141,255 T cells. Study findings and constraints: In blood sampled pretreatment, TCR clonality below the median predicted better survival.

TCRdb keeps only in-frame clones here, not all; method: immunoSEQ multiplex PCR. The sample carries 70,000 to 75,000 clones, around four fifths recorded once. A word on this clone: Its target is not known.

V shed 7 bases, J shed 10 bases, and the junction held 17 bases outside the gene matches. CDR1 and CDR2 from the germline V gene are MGHDK and SYGVNS. The CDR3 has 16 residues. The study collected 1 to 8 samples per patient, pretreatment and on-treatment. V usage is TRBV25-1 and J usage is TRBJ2-1, with 9 bases lining up with TRBD2. Sequencing was performed on PBMCs, taken around atezolizumab (anti-PD-L1) treatment. The source is a man between 65 and 85 years old with urothelial cancer. The CDR3 region is CASNPLGSGSAGEQFF. Here the CDR3 DNA reads TGTGCCAGCAACCCCCTAGGTAGCGGGAGTGCGGGAGAGCAGTTCTTC.